Each of the 19 T cell receptor beta chains below was sequenced from the same sample in a study of blood T cells in healthy people across ages. It was with a sample-barcoded 5' primer and a J-beta primer mix that a second PCR of roughly 7 to 12 cycles was run. From the 5' RACE reads, TCRdb called clonotypes with MiXCR, one entry per CDR3 protein. The sample holds about 900,000 distinct CDR3 sequences; about 59% are singletons and the top ten take around a quarter. Material for sequencing was blood. The source is a man aged 25 to 40 in good health.

This clonotype was counted a single time. This rearrangement joins TRBV29-1 to TRBJ2-5; TRBD1 matches 7 bases. The junction had 10 bases not matched to a gene; V was cut back by 7 bases and J by 5 bases. This CDR3 is built from 13 residues. Germline V gene lookup returns CDR1 SQVTM and CDR2 ANQGSEA. The DNA for the CDR3 is TGCAGCGCGGAGACACAGGGGTGGGAGACCCAGTACTTC. It specifies CSAETQGWETQYF.

The V and J genes are TRBV6-1 and TRBJ2-7; no reliable D call. The DNA end is a closer match to TRBJ2-5, so the J assignment may be wrong. CDR3 size: 10 residues. The germline CDR1 and CDR2 sequences are MNHNS and SASEGT. CDR3 DNA: TGTGCCAGCATATCGGAGACCCAGTACTTC. Its translation: CASISETQYF.

The rearrangement uses TRBV6-5 and TRBJ2-5, with 7 bases that match TRBD2. The CDR3 spans 17 residues. Germline V CDR1 and CDR2: MNHEY, SVGAGI. The V and J ends lost 1 base and 0 bases, in that order; junction bases with no gene match: 8. This CDR3 is CASSYLGPAGNQETQYF. The CDR3 bases are TGTGCCAGCAGTTACTTAGGTCCAGCGGGAAACCAAGAGACCCAGTACTTC.

Of note for this clonotype: A junction end diverges from the germline sequence, so it may reflect a read error. The chain employs TRBV5-5 and TRBJ1-5; D uncertain. The V gene's germline CDR1 is SGHKS and CDR2 YYEKEE (reference sequence). There are 16 residues in the CDR3. The CDR3 DNA reads as TGTGCCAGCAGCTCCGGACCCCCTGAGCTCTATCAACCCCAGCATTTT. Protein: CASSSGPPELYQPQHF.

This clonotype was seen a handful of times. The chain has TRBV12-3 or TRBV12-4 and TRBJ1-2, with 9 bases matching TRBD1. This CDR3 contains 12 residues. V trimming: 7 bases; J trimming: 8 bases; junction bases outside the gene matches: 5. The CDR3 loop is CASTRTGDGYTF. The CDR3 nucleotides read TGTGCCAGCACCCGGACAGGGGACGGCTACACCTTC.

V and J are TRBV11-2 and TRBJ2-7; D perhaps matches TRBD1 (6 bases). V was trimmed by 7 bases and J by 0 bases, leaving 13 bases between them. Germline CDR1 SGHAT, CDR2 FQNNGV. The CDR3 is 14 residues long. DNA of the CDR3: TGTGCCAGCAACACAGGGTTCGGCTCCTACGAGCAGTACTTC. Translated, it gives CASNTGFGSYEQYF.

This clonotype was seen at least ten times. J is TRBJ2-1 and V is TRBV7-3; D is undetermined. The CDR3 runs to 15 residues. Trimming removed 0 bases from V and 4 bases from J, with 10 bases in between. Looked up from germline, CDR1 is SGHTA and CDR2 is FQGTGA. CDR3: CASSLTDDLYNEQFF. The CDR3 DNA reads TGTGCCAGCAGCTTAACCGACGACCTTTACAATGAGCAGTTCTTC.

This clonotype was observed a handful of times. CDR3 DNA sequence: TGCAGTGCTAGCCGGGGCTCCTATAATTCACCCCTCCACTTT. As protein: CSASRGSYNSPLHF. The chain joins TRBV20-1 to TRBJ1-6; D unclear. Germline-derived CDR1 and CDR2 are DFQATT and SNEGSKA (reference sequence). V lost 3 bases and J lost 0, with 6 bases in between. CDR3 length: 14 residues.

CDR3 sequence (DNA): TGTGCCAGCAGCCTTGGGACTAGCGTCCGCACAGATACGCAGTATTTT. Translated: CASSLGTSVRTDTQYF. The chain links TRBV11-1 to TRBJ2-3, with TRBD2 matching 10 bases. V lost 5 bases and J lost 1; bases outside the gene matches: 6. The CDR3 runs 16 residues. Germline CDR1 SGHAT, CDR2 FQDESV (reference sequence).

This clonotype was seen only once. The J gene is TRBJ2-1, the V gene TRBV6-5; a possible D gene is TRBD2 (6 bases). Germline V CDR1 and CDR2: MNHEY, SVGAGI. Between the trimmed V and J ends, which lost 2 bases and 9 bases, there was a span of 11 bases. CDR3 length: 13 residues. The CDR3 DNA reads as TGTGCCAGCAGTTACACGTCCGGGGGTGAGCAGTTCTTC. Its protein is CASSYTSGGEQFF.

Comments on this clonotype: Its ends do not fully match the called genes, so a read error is possible. This sequence joins TRBV28 and TRBJ2-5; unclear D gene. CDR1 and CDR2 (germline): MDHEN, SYDVKM. The CDR3 totals 13 residues. CDR3 sequence: CASSAGPPETQYF. DNA of the CDR3: TGTGCTAGCAGTGCCGGACCCCCGGAGACCCAGTACTTC.

This clonotype was found a few times. The chain is built from TRBV4-1 and TRBJ2-5; D might be TRBD1 (6 bases). The CDR3 loop spans 15 amino acids. Germline V gene lookup returns CDR1 MGHRA and CDR2 YSYEKL. V was shortened by 4 bases and J by 5 bases, with 17 bases between the two germline ends. This CDR3 is CASSRGQSLRETQYF. For the CDR3, the DNA is TGCGCCAGCAGCCGAGGACAGAGTCTTCGGGAGACCCAGTACTTC.

J is TRBJ1-6 and V is TRBV2; no firm D call. CDR1 and CDR2 (germline): SNHLY, FYNNEI. The CDR3 is made up of 13 amino acids. Between the trimmed V and J ends, which lost 7 bases and 7 bases, there was a span of 11 bases. DNA of the CDR3: TGTGCCAGCAAGGAGGGAACCAATTCACCCCTCCACTTT. This encodes CASKEGTNSPLHF.

V gene TRBV5-1 combines with J gene TRBJ2-4; tentative D call: TRBD2 (6 bases). This CDR3 has 14 residues. CDR1 is SGHRS and CDR2 is YFSETQ in the germline V gene. Trimming left V 2 bases short and J 16 bases short, with 22 bases between. Here the CDR3 reads CASSLTTSRYEQYF. CDR3 nucleotide sequence: TGCGCCAGCAGCTTAACAACTAGCCGGTACGAGCAATACTTC.

This clonotype came up a few times. The V call is TRBV3-1, the J call TRBJ2-3; no reliable D call. V shed 0 bases and J shed 5 bases, with 9 bases lying between them. Germline CDR1 and CDR2: LGHDT and YNNKEL (reference sequence). CDR3 length: 14 residues. The CDR3 DNA follows: TGTGCCAGCAGCCAAGATGTAGGTCTAGATACGCAGTATTTT. Translated: CASSQDVGLDTQYF.

The rearrangement joins TRBV9 to TRBJ1-1; TRBD1 agrees at 8 bases. Germline V lookup: CDR1 SGDLS, CDR2 YYNGEE. V was pared by 3 bases and J by 3 bases, with 4 bases of the junction left unmatched. The CDR3 length is 14 residues. DNA for the CDR3: TGTGCCAGCAGCGGGACAGGGCCTGACACTGAAGCTTTCTTT. It translates to CASSGTGPDTEAFF.

This clonotype has a single count. The chain links TRBV7-2 to TRBJ1-1; a weak D match, TRBD1 (5 bases). Germline V lookup: CDR1 SGHTA, CDR2 FQGNSA. The CDR3 spans 15 residues. Trimming shortened V by 2 bases and J by 0 bases, and 10 bases separated the two germline ends. The CDR3 bases are TGTGCCAGCAGCTTACAAGGCAGGGTGAACACTGAAGCTTTCTTT. Translation gives CASSLQGRVNTEAFF.

The chain employs TRBV11-2 and TRBJ2-7; 9 bases are a match to TRBD1. V shed 7 bases and J 3 bases; nucleotides not matched to a gene: 4. Per the germline V gene, CDR1 is SGHAT and CDR2 is FQNNGV. This CDR3 region has 13 residues. Here the CDR3 reads CASIPGQGYEQYF. CDR3 DNA sequence: TGTGCCAGCATCCCGGGACAGGGCTACGAGCAGTACTTC.

V and J are TRBV6-2 or TRBV6-3 and TRBJ2-3; D is possibly TRBD2 (6 bases). Trimming removed 4 bases at V and 4 bases at J, with 15 bases between. CDR3 length: 15 amino acids. Germline V CDR1 and CDR2: MNHEY, SVGEGT. CDR3 loop: CASSSNRLGPDTQYF. CDR3 nucleotides: TGTGCCAGCAGTTCCAACCGACTAGGCCCAGATACGCAGTATTTT.